Presented here are 8 T cell receptor beta chains from one specimen sequenced in a study of blood T cells in healthy people across ages. PCR was performed a second time for about 6 to 12 cycles using a sample-barcoded 5' primer and a J-beta primer mix. One entry per CDR3 protein results from TCRdb running MiXCR on the 5' RACE reads. The sample contains approximately 800,000 distinct CDR3 sequences, roughly 24% of which appear only once. In addition, the sample was reused for a study of T cells of mothers and their children.

Sequenced input: blood. These receptors came from a boy between 10 and 17 years old in good health.

The rearrangement links TRBV5-4 to TRBJ2-6, with 9 bases matching TRBD1. The CDR3 contains 17 residues. The germline V gene has CDR1 SGHNT and CDR2 YYREEE (reference sequence). V trimming: 4 bases; J trimming: 0 bases; junction bases outside the gene matches: 5. Written as DNA, the CDR3 is TGTGCCAGCAGCGCCGGGACAGGGACCTCTGGGGCCAACGTCCTGACTTTC. It encodes CASSAGTGTSGANVLTF.

The sample holds a few counts of this clonotype. The gene calls are TRBV20-1 and TRBJ2-5; D gene ambiguous. Per germline, CDR1 DFQATT and CDR2 SNEGSKA (reference sequence). The CDR3 extends over 8 amino acids. This CDR3 reads CREETQYF. For the CDR3, the DNA is TGCAGGGAAGAGACCCAGTACTTC.

V and J are TRBV27 and TRBJ2-7; 13 positions match TRBD2. This CDR3 region has 15 residues. CDR1 and CDR2 from the germline V gene are MNHEY and SMNVEV (reference sequence). With V trimmed by 4 bases and J by 3 bases, 3 bases remained unmatched. CDR3 DNA: TGTGCCAGCAGTTCATGGACTAGCGGGGGCTACGAGCAGTACTTC. It translates to CASSSWTSGGYEQYF.

This clonotype has only a few counts. The V gene is TRBV4-1, the J gene TRBJ1-1; D remains ambiguous. The CDR3 runs to 16 residues. The germline gives CDR1 MGHRA, CDR2 YSYEKL. V lost 0 bases to trimming and J lost 5 bases, with 16 bases between them. In DNA form, the CDR3 reads TGCGCCAGCAGCCAAGATCCTGTGGGCCGGCGGACTGAAGCTTTCTTT. It encodes CASSQDPVGRRTEAFF.

The chain uses TRBV7-9 and TRBJ1-1; D may be TRBD1 (5 bases). In germline, CDR1 is SEHNR, CDR2 FQNEAQ (reference sequence). The CDR3 totals 17 residues. V lost 5 bases and J 0 bases, leaving 19 bases between the germline ends. This chain's CDR3 is CASSRDLPIRMNTEAFF. The CDR3 DNA reads TGTGCCAGCAGCCGGGACCTCCCAATTAGGATGAACACTGAAGCTTTCTTT.

V usage is TRBV12-3 or TRBV12-4 and J usage is TRBJ2-7; the match to TRBD2 covers 10 bases. The length of the CDR3 is 14 residues. After removal of 5 bases from V and 5 bases from J, the junction contained 6 bases not matched to a gene. CDR3 nucleotides: TGTGCCAGCAGTCCACTAGCGGGGCAACACGAGCAGTACTTC. Residues: CASSPLAGQHEQYF.

The table lists this clonotype with a few counts. This sequence joins TRBV12-3 or TRBV12-4 and TRBJ2-7; TRBD1 might be the D (6 bases). This CDR3 has 14 amino acids. V lost 6 bases and J 5 bases, leaving 17 bases between the germline ends. As DNA, the CDR3 is TGTGCCAGCAGCTACACAGGGTTCAAGGACGAGCAGTACTTC. Amino acid sequence: CASSYTGFKDEQYF.

This clonotype has only one observation. This sequence joins TRBV14 and TRBJ2-3; 7 bases fit TRBD1. V lost 3 bases to trimming and J lost 2 bases; unmatched junction nucleotides: 8. The V gene's germline CDR1 is SGHDN and CDR2 FVKESK. CDR3 size: 16 residues. The CDR3: CASSQGWDRPTDTQYF. The CDR3 nucleotides are TGTGCCAGCAGCCAGGGGTGGGACAGACCCACAGATACGCAGTATTTT.